The source of this T cell receptor beta chain is a study of T cell responses to AZD1222 COVID-19 vaccine. The study, taken as a whole, reports: No day 14 peak samples; only post-peak repertoires were characterized.

As for this clone: The antigen is not known.

The repertoire was sequenced with immunoSEQ multiplex PCR; TCRdb's copy has only in-frame clones and lacks some. The sample records 140,000 or so clones, about 86% being singletons. Germline CDR1 SGHRS, CDR2 YFSETQ. The CDR3 runs to 14 residues. V dropped 4 bases and J dropped 5; count of bases not matched to a gene: 6. V and J are TRBV5-1 and TRBJ1-5; 7 bases are a match to TRBD1. The sequencing used peripheral blood, collected 28 days after the second AZD1222 dose. This receptor was obtained from an adult who received the AZD1222 COVID-19 vaccine. CDR3 region: CASSPDRDHQPQHF. In DNA form, the CDR3 reads TGCGCCAGCAGCCCCGACAGGGATCATCAGCCCCAGCATTTT.